The rows below give T cell receptor beta chains drawn from one sample of a study of T cell responses to AZD1222 COVID-19 vaccine. Using immunoSEQ multiplex PCR, the repertoire was profiled, and TCRdb retains in-frame clones only, with some absent. The profile shows about 17,000 clones, approximately 80% of them singletons. The sequencing used peripheral blood, collected 28 days after the second AZD1222 dose. The receptors here all came from an adult who received the AZD1222 COVID-19 vaccine. Each CDR3 is given with its conserved first and last residue. The D gene is left open where the match is weak. Size is stated for part of the rows, as once, few or many counts, or as a class when the clone is expanded.

j_call: TRBJ1-1; v_call: TRBV6-1; clone_size: NA; d_call: NA; cdr3_nt: TGTGCCAGCAGCGAGACGTGGAACACTGAAGCTTTCTTT; cdr3_aa: CASSETWNTEAFF
j_call: TRBJ1-2; v_call: TRBV27; clone_size: few; d_call: NA; cdr3_nt: TGTGCCAGCAGTTCAGGGCCCGTCTATGGCTACACCTTC; cdr3_aa: CASSSGPVYGYTF
j_call: TRBJ2-2; v_call: TRBV28; clone_size: NA; d_call: NA; cdr3_nt: TGTGCCCGATGGCGGGACCGAGACACCGGGGAGCTGTTTTTT; cdr3_aa: CARWRDRDTGELFF
j_call: TRBJ2-1; v_call: TRBV5-1; clone_size: NA; d_call: TRBD1; cdr3_nt: TGCGCCAGCAGCCGAGGGGACAGCTCCTACAATGAGCAGTTCTTC; cdr3_aa: CASSRGDSSYNEQFF
j_call: TRBJ2-2; v_call: TRBV24-1; clone_size: NA; d_call: TRBD1; cdr3_nt: TGTGCCACCAGTGATTTACGGGGACAGGGAATCGGGGAGCTGTTTTTT; cdr3_aa: CATSDLRGQGIGELFF
j_call: TRBJ2-5; v_call: TRBV7-2; clone_size: NA; d_call: NA; cdr3_nt: TGTGCCAGCAGCCTAAACAGCGGAACGGAGACCCAGTACTTC; cdr3_aa: CASSLNSGTETQYF
j_call: TRBJ1-4; v_call: TRBV18; clone_size: NA; d_call: NA; cdr3_nt: TGTGCCAGCTCACCACCGATGGGAAGGAATGAAAAACTGTTTTTT; cdr3_aa: CASSPPMGRNEKLFF
j_call: TRBJ1-4; v_call: TRBV4-1; clone_size: few; d_call: TRBD1; cdr3_nt: TGCGCCAGCAGCCAAAGTCCTAACCAGGGGGATGAAAAACTGTTTTTT; cdr3_aa: CASSQSPNQGDEKLFF
j_call: TRBJ2-3; v_call: TRBV5-1; clone_size: NA; d_call: NA; cdr3_nt: TGCGCCAGCAGCTCTAGCCTGGATACGCAGTATTTT; cdr3_aa: CASSSSLDTQYF
j_call: TRBJ2-2; v_call: TRBV7-2; clone_size: NA; d_call: TRBD2; cdr3_nt: TGTGCCAGCAGCCCACAGCGGGGGTACACCGGGGAGCTGTTTTTT; cdr3_aa: CASSPQRGYTGELFF
j_call: TRBJ1-2; v_call: TRBV10-3; clone_size: NA; d_call: TRBD1; cdr3_nt: TGTGCCATCAGTGAGACAGGGGGCGAAAATGGCTACACCTTC; cdr3_aa: CAISETGGENGYTF
j_call: TRBJ1-5; v_call: TRBV27; clone_size: NA; d_call: NA; cdr3_nt: TGTGCCAGCAGTCCCCGCGAAGGGGAGGACCAGCCCCAGCATTTT; cdr3_aa: CASSPREGEDQPQHF
j_call: TRBJ2-1; v_call: TRBV12-5; clone_size: NA; d_call: NA; cdr3_nt: TGTGCTAGTGGTCTGGACGGGTACAATGAGCAGTTCTTC; cdr3_aa: CASGLDGYNEQFF
j_call: TRBJ2-2; v_call: TRBV15; clone_size: NA; d_call: NA; cdr3_nt: TGTGCCACCAGCAGAGATCTAGGGACCGGGGAGCTGTTTTTT; cdr3_aa: CATSRDLGTGELFF
j_call: TRBJ1-6; v_call: TRBV9; clone_size: NA; d_call: TRBD1; cdr3_nt: TGTGCCAGCAGCCCGTCCGACAGGGCGGCCTATAATTCACCCCTCCACTTT; cdr3_aa: CASSPSDRAAYNSPLHF
j_call: TRBJ2-7; v_call: TRBV6-6; clone_size: NA; d_call: NA; cdr3_nt: TGTGCCAGCAGGCCGGCCCAGGTACCCTTCTCCTACGAGCAGTACTTC; cdr3_aa: CASRPAQVPFSYEQYF
j_call: TRBJ2-2; v_call: TRBV2; clone_size: once; d_call: NA; cdr3_nt: TGTGCCAGCAAAGCAGGGAGCGGGACCGGGGAGCTGTTTTTT; cdr3_aa: CASKAGSGTGELFF
j_call: TRBJ2-1; v_call: TRBV19; clone_size: NA; d_call: TRBD2; cdr3_nt: TGTGCCAGTAGTATCGGGACTAGCGGATACAATGAGCAGTTCTTC; cdr3_aa: CASSIGTSGYNEQFF
j_call: TRBJ2-3; v_call: TRBV5-8; clone_size: NA; d_call: TRBD2; cdr3_nt: TGTGCCAGCAGCTTGGTAGCGGGGGCCAACACAGATACGCAGTATTTT; cdr3_aa: CASSLVAGANTDTQYF
j_call: TRBJ2-4; v_call: TRBV10-1; clone_size: few; d_call: TRBD2; cdr3_nt: TGCGCCAGCAGTGACGGGAGGGGGACCAAAAACATTCAGTACTTC; cdr3_aa: CASSDGRGTKNIQYF
j_call: TRBJ2-7; v_call: TRBV28; clone_size: NA; d_call: NA; cdr3_nt: TGTGCCAGCAGGCCCGAGTGGGCCTCCTACGAGCAGTACTTC; cdr3_aa: CASRPEWASYEQYF
j_call: TRBJ1-6; v_call: TRBV6-2/TRBV6-3; clone_size: NA; d_call: NA; cdr3_nt: TGTGCCAGCAGTTATGAAGGCCGCTATAATTCACCCCTCCACTTT; cdr3_aa: CASSYEGRYNSPLHF
j_call: TRBJ2-2; v_call: TRBV9; clone_size: NA; d_call: NA; cdr3_nt: TGTGCCAGCAGCCCGAGAGGCAGAACCGGGGAGCTGTTTTTT; cdr3_aa: CASSPRGRTGELFF
j_call: TRBJ1-1; v_call: TRBV28; clone_size: NA; d_call: NA; cdr3_nt: TGTGCCAGCAGCAAAGGAGGTCTGAACACTGAAGCTTTCTTT; cdr3_aa: CASSKGGLNTEAFF
j_call: TRBJ2-3; v_call: TRBV28; clone_size: NA; d_call: TRBD1; cdr3_nt: TGTGCCAGCAGTCCAATAATCCGGACAGGGCGTAGCGCAGATACGCAGTATTTT; cdr3_aa: CASSPIIRTGRSADTQYF
j_call: TRBJ2-1; v_call: TRBV7-9; clone_size: NA; d_call: NA; cdr3_nt: TGTGCCAGCAGCCCCGGGACACCCTACAATGAGCAGTTCTTC; cdr3_aa: CASSPGTPYNEQFF
j_call: TRBJ1-1; v_call: TRBV7-2; clone_size: few; d_call: NA; cdr3_nt: TGTGCCAGCAGCCTGACAGACCTGAACACTGAAGCTTTCTTT; cdr3_aa: CASSLTDLNTEAFF
j_call: TRBJ1-5; v_call: TRBV10-3; clone_size: once; d_call: NA; cdr3_nt: TGTGCCATCAGTGAAACGGAGGGGGATCAGCCCCAGCATTTT; cdr3_aa: CAISETEGDQPQHF
j_call: TRBJ1-1; v_call: TRBV5-1; clone_size: NA; d_call: NA; cdr3_nt: TGCGCCAGCAGCTTGAGTTTCATGAACACTGAAGCTTTCTTT; cdr3_aa: CASSLSFMNTEAFF
j_call: TRBJ2-3; v_call: TRBV14; clone_size: NA; d_call: NA; cdr3_nt: TGTGCCAGCAGCACCCTCTGGCAGCAGGGGGGTCGTGATACGCAGTATTTT; cdr3_aa: CASSTLWQQGGRDTQYF
j_call: TRBJ1-2; v_call: TRBV13; clone_size: NA; d_call: TRBD1; cdr3_nt: TGTGCCAGCAGCTCGACAGGGAACTATGGCTACACCTTC; cdr3_aa: CASSSTGNYGYTF
j_call: TRBJ1-4; v_call: TRBV7-2; clone_size: NA; d_call: NA; cdr3_nt: TGTGCCAGCAGCCCCCCCGGGGCAGTTAATGAAAAACTGTTTTTT; cdr3_aa: CASSPPGAVNEKLFF
j_call: TRBJ2-1; v_call: TRBV9; clone_size: NA; d_call: TRBD1; cdr3_nt: TGTGCCAGCAGCGCCCTCGACAGGGCCGATGAGCAGTTCTTC; cdr3_aa: CASSALDRADEQFF
j_call: TRBJ1-1; v_call: TRBV5-4; clone_size: NA; d_call: NA; cdr3_nt: TGTGCCAGCAGCTCGACACAGGGTGGGACTGAAGCTTTCTTT; cdr3_aa: CASSSTQGGTEAFF
j_call: TRBJ2-7; v_call: TRBV5-6; clone_size: few; d_call: NA; cdr3_nt: TGTGCCAGCAGTGAACAGGGTACCTCCTACGAGCAGTACTTC; cdr3_aa: CASSEQGTSYEQYF